This note documents a single T cell receptor (beta chain) sequence. Its matching antigen is unknown. With template switching, a universal primer site was added, and the cDNA carried unique molecular identifiers. TCRdb ran MiXCR on the 5' RACE reads and lists one entry per CDR3 protein. Found here are approximately 530,000 distinct CDR3 sequences, under 25% of them singletons; the top ten hold approximately 0.49%. This CDR3 has 13 residues. Trimming took 1 base from V and 4 from J, leaving 7 bases between them. Germline CDR1 is SGHNT and CDR2 is YENEEA. These data originate in a study of identical twins. Regarding the study as a whole: Zero-insertion analyses could be partly confounded by invariant MAIT and iNKT cells.

This sample was shared with a second study, whose subject was yellow fever vaccine responses in identical twins. From that report: Twins reportedly appeared to share part of their vaccine T cell response while keeping part individual.

The V gene is TRBV11-3, the J gene TRBJ1-1; no clear D gene. This TCR derives from a young woman in good health. The sequenced material came from CD4+ T cells sorted from blood. DNA for the CDR3: TGTGCCAGCAGCTTAGCCTTTGGCACTGAAGCTTTCTTT. It codes for CASSLAFGTEAFF.